The T cell receptor beta chain described here comes from a study of cytomegalovirus exposure and HLA in healthy donors. In the PCR, 60 Vbeta and 13 Jbeta primers were used. The method was immunoSEQ multiplex PCR; TCRdb's version includes in-frame clones alone and lacks a portion of them. The table has about 120,000 clones, 75% to 85% seen once; the top ten hold more than 8%. The sample consisted of PBMCs. This TCR was sampled from a female donor in good health and CMV-seropositive.

CDR3 coding DNA: TGTGCCAGCCGGGACAGGGGTGTCGACACTGAAGCTTTCTTT. Its translation: CASRDRGVDTEAFF. This chain links TRBV6-1 with TRBJ1-1; 10 bases line up with TRBD1. J was trimmed by 3 bases and V by 8 bases; bases with no gene match: 6. The CDR3 length is 14 residues. The germline V gene has CDR1 MNHNS and CDR2 SASEGT.